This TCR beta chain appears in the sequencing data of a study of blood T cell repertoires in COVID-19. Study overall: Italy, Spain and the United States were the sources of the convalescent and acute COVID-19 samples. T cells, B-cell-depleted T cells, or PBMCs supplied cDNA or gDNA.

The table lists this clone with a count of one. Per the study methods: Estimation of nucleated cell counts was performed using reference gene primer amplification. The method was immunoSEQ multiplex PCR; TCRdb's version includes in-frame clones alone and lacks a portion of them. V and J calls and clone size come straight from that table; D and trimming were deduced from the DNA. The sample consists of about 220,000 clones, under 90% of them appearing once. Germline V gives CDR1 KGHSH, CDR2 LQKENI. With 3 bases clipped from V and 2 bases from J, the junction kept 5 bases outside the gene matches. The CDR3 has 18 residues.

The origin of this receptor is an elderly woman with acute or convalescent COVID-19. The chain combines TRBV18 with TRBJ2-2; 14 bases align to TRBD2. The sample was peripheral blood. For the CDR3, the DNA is TGTGCCAGCTCACCGGGACTAGCGGGGGCCACTAACACCGGGGAGCTGTTTTTT. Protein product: CASSPGLAGATNTGELFF.